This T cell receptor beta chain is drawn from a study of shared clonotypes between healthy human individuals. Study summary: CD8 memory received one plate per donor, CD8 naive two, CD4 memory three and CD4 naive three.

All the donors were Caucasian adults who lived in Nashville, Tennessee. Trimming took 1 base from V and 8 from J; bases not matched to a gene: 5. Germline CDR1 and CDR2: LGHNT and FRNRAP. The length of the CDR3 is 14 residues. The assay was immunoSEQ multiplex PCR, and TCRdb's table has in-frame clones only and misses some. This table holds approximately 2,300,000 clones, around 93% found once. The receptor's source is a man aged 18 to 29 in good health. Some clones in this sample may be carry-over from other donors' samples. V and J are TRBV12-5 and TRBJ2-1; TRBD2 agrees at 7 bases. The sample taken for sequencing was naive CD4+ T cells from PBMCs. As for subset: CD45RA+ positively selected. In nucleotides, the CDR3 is TGTGCTAGTGGTTTGGGTAGCGGGTTTTATGAGCAGTTCTTC. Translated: CASGLGSGFYEQFF.